The rows below give T cell receptor beta chains drawn from one sample of a study of cytomegalovirus exposure and HLA in healthy donors. The protocol was immunoSEQ multiplex PCR, while the TCRdb copy is restricted to in-frame clones and leaves out a portion. The repertoire holds about 180,000 clones, with approximately 80% as singletons. The specimen sequenced was PBMCs. These receptors all stem from a male donor in good health and CMV-seronegative. Both conserved end residues are part of each CDR3. A D gene is named only where the DNA matches it firmly. Rows give clone size only sometimes, using once, few, many, or a class for an expanded clone.

CDR3nt	CDR3aa	abundance	d_gene	v_gene	j_gene
TGTGCCAGAAGCCCCCCCCCACAGGGGGACTCCTACAATGAGCAGTTCTTC	CARSPPPQGDSYNEQFF	-	TRBD1	TRBV5-3	TRBJ2-1
TGTGCCAGCAGCTTCGCCGGGAGGGCGAATGAGCAGTTCTTC	CASSFAGRANEQFF	-	TRBD2	TRBV11-2	TRBJ2-1
TGTGCCAGCAGCTTACCCCCCGCTAGCGCGGGGGAGACCCAGTACTTC	CASSLPPASAGETQYF	-	-	TRBV7-2	TRBJ2-5
TGTGCCAGTAGTATAGGCGGTAGCGGGGGACAAGAGACCCAGTACTTC	CASSIGGSGGQETQYF	-	TRBD2	TRBV19	TRBJ2-5
TGTGCCAGCACCCCTAGCCGCACGGGGGGAAACACCATATATTTT	CASTPSRTGGNTIYF	once	-	TRBV13	TRBJ1-3
TGTGCCAGCAGCTTAAGACCGCCCGCAGGGAATGAGCAGTTCTTC	CASSLRPPAGNEQFF	-	-	TRBV7-3	TRBJ2-1
TGTGCCAGCAGCGATCCGGAGGGGAAATCACCCCTCCACTTT	CASSDPEGKSPLHF	-	-	TRBV28	TRBJ1-6
TGCGGCGTTAGCGGGGGAGCCTACAATGAGCAGTTCTTC	CGVSGGAYNEQFF	-	TRBD2	TRBV29-1	TRBJ2-1
TGTGCCATCAAGGGCAATAATCCGGGACAGGGTGTAGGTACGCAGTATTTT	CAIKGNNPGQGVGTQYF	-	TRBD1	TRBV10-3	TRBJ2-3
TGTGCCAGCAGTTTACCCGGCACAGATACGCAGTATTTT	CASSLPGTDTQYF	-	-	TRBV28	TRBJ2-3
TGTGCCAGCAGCTTAAAGGGGGAGGGCTACAATGAGCAGTTCTTC	CASSLKGEGYNEQFF	-	-	TRBV7-9	TRBJ2-1
TGTGCCAGCAGCAATGGCGGGCGGGAGGAAGACAATGAGCAGTTCTTC	CASSNGGREEDNEQFF	-	-	TRBV21-1	TRBJ2-1
TGCAGCGTTTTACGGACGGGGATGAACACTGAAGCTTTCTTC	CSVLRTGMNTEAFF	-	-	TRBV29-1	TRBJ1-1
TGTGCCAGCAGCTCATCCGGGACAGGGTTTGGCACCGGGGAGCTGTTTTTT	CASSSSGTGFGTGELFF	-	TRBD1	TRBV5-6	TRBJ2-2
TGTGCCAGCAGCCCCGACTACAGGGTCGAGCAGTACTTC	CASSPDYRVEQYF	-	-	TRBV7-9	TRBJ2-7
TGTGCCAGCAGCCAGGGGTCTTCCTACGAGCAGTACTTC	CASSQGSSYEQYF	-	-	TRBV7-3	TRBJ2-7
TGCGCCAGCAGCCAAGATCCCAGGTCCACCTACGAGCAGTACTTC	CASSQDPRSTYEQYF	-	-	TRBV4-3	TRBJ2-7
TGTGCCAGCAAACCCCGGGATTTCTACGAGCAGTACTTC	CASKPRDFYEQYF	few	-	TRBV6-5	TRBJ2-7
TGTGCCAGCAGCCAGTACGGACAGGGGCTCACCGGGGAGCTGTTTTTT	CASSQYGQGLTGELFF	-	TRBD1	TRBV6-6	TRBJ2-2
TGTGCCAGCAGCCGGGGGGACAGGGGGTTCGATGAGCAGTTCTTC	CASSRGDRGFDEQFF	-	TRBD1	TRBV27	TRBJ2-1
TGTGCCAGCAGCGTAGGAACAGGGGGCGCCCCGTACACTGAAGCTTTCTTT	CASSVGTGGAPYTEAFF	-	TRBD1	TRBV9	TRBJ1-1
TGTGCCAGCAGTAGTGTACTAGTAGGCAGCGAGACCCAGTACTTC	CASSSVLVGSETQYF	-	-	TRBV5-4	TRBJ2-5
TGTGCCAGCAGTGACTCTAGGGGCACTGAAGCTTTCTTT	CASSDSRGTEAFF	-	-	TRBV6-4	TRBJ1-1
TGCGCCAGCAGCTTGACCAGCGGAAGTACCTACGAGCAGTACTTC	CASSLTSGSTYEQYF	-	-	TRBV5-1	TRBJ2-7
TGTGCCAGCAGTTTCACAGGGTACGCGACCCAGTACTTC	CASSFTGYATQYF	-	-	TRBV27	TRBJ2-5
TGCGCCAGCAGCCAAGCCCCTACAGGGGGCTGGAACTATGGCTACACCTTC	CASSQAPTGGWNYGYTF	-	TRBD1	TRBV4-1	TRBJ1-2
TGCGCCAGCAGCTTGGCCGGGTCGGGACTAGCCTACAATGAGCAGTTCTTC	CASSLAGSGLAYNEQFF	-	TRBD2	TRBV5-1	TRBJ2-1
TGTGCCAGCAGCTTGACAGGGGGTAATACTGGGGCCAACGTCCTGACTTTC	CASSLTGGNTGANVLTF	-	TRBD1	TRBV5-4	TRBJ2-6
TGTGCCAGCAGTTTATTGGGCAGGGGGAGCTCCTACGAGCAGTACTTC	CASSLLGRGSSYEQYF	-	TRBD1	TRBV27	TRBJ2-7
TGTGCCAGCAGTGCGGCCCACTTCACTGAAGCTTTCTTT	CASSAAHFTEAFF	-	-	TRBV27	TRBJ1-1
TGTGCCAGCAGCCCAGGGGTTGCGGGAGTTTCAGAGACCCAGTACTTC	CASSPGVAGVSETQYF	-	-	TRBV7-9	TRBJ2-5
TGCGCCAGCAGCTTGGGGGGTCGACAGGGGGTCTACGAGCAGTACTTC	CASSLGGRQGVYEQYF	-	TRBD1	TRBV5-1	TRBJ2-7
TGTGCCAGCAGCTTAGGACAGGGATTTGCGCAAAGCCTCTACGAGCAGTACTTC	CASSLGQGFAQSLYEQYF	once	TRBD1	TRBV7-9	TRBJ2-7
TGTGCCAGCAGTTACTCGCCCGGGGGGCTTTTGGATACGCAGTATTTT	CASSYSPGGLLDTQYF	-	-	TRBV6-5	TRBJ2-3
TGTTCCAGCAGCTTGGGGGGCACTGAAGCTTTCTTT	CSSSLGGTEAFF	-	-	TRBV7-9	TRBJ1-1
TGCGCCAGCAGCTCCAGAGCGGGAGGACCAGATACGCAGTATTTT	CASSSRAGGPDTQYF	-	TRBD2	TRBV5-1	TRBJ2-3
TGTGCCAGCAGCCAAGAAGCTAGCTCCGAGACCCAGTACTTC	CASSQEASSETQYF	-	-	TRBV4-2	TRBJ2-5
TGTGCCATCAGTGATGGCAGGGGGGCACTTAGCTATGGCTACACCTTC	CAISDGRGALSYGYTF	-	TRBD1	TRBV10-3	TRBJ1-2
TGTGCCAGCAGAACGCAGGGAAATAGGGGTGCCCAGTACTTC	CASRTQGNRGAQYF	-	-	TRBV27	TRBJ2-5
TGCGCCAGCAGCTTGGCCCTTGGCGGGATGGGGGAGCAGTACTTC	CASSLALGGMGEQYF	-	-	TRBV5-1	TRBJ2-7
TGTGCCTGGAGTGTAGAGCTCTATGGCTACACCTTC	CAWSVELYGYTF	-	-	TRBV30	TRBJ1-2
TGTGCCAGCAGCCGGGACAGGGGGGCCTACGAGCAGTACTTC	CASSRDRGAYEQYF	-	TRBD1	TRBV5-4	TRBJ2-7
TGCAGCGTGGCCACCCACAGGATGGGCACAGATACGCAGTATTTT	CSVATHRMGTDTQYF	-	-	TRBV29-1	TRBJ2-3
TGTGCCAGCATTCGGGACAGTATGAACACTGAAGCTTTCTTT	CASIRDSMNTEAFF	-	TRBD1	TRBV2	TRBJ1-1
TGTGCCAGCAGCGCAGGTAGATTCGACAGCCAAACAGAGACCCAGTACTTC	CASSAGRFDSQTETQYF	-	-	TRBV9	TRBJ2-5
TGTGCCAGCAGCTCAGCGCCGCTTAGCGGGAGCTACTCTGGGGCCAACGTCCTGACTTTC	CASSSAPLSGSYSGANVLTF	-	TRBD2	TRBV7-8	TRBJ2-6
TGTGCCAGCAGTAGTCGGACAGGGGACTTCACTGAAGCTTTCTTT	CASSSRTGDFTEAFF	-	TRBD1	TRBV6-1	TRBJ1-1
TGCGTCAGCAGCCAAAACAGGGGGGGGGCAGGGAATGAGCAGTTCTTC	CVSSQNRGGAGNEQFF	-	-	TRBV4-1	TRBJ2-1
TGTGCCAGCAGTGGGCCGGGGGACAGGTCGGCTTTCTTT	CASSGPGDRSAFF	few	TRBD1	TRBV6-1	TRBJ1-1
TGCGCCAGCAGCCGTGGGCTTAATGAAAAACTGTTTTTT	CASSRGLNEKLFF	few	-	TRBV5-1	TRBJ1-4
TGTGCCAGCAGCTTAGAGGGGGTGGGACAGGGTAACGAGCAGTACTTC	CASSLEGVGQGNEQYF	-	TRBD1	TRBV7-6	TRBJ2-7
TGTGCAAGTCGCCTACCCGGGACAGGGGATAACACTGAAGCTTTCTTT	CASRLPGTGDNTEAFF	-	-	TRBV12-2	TRBJ1-1
TGCGCCAGCAGCTCGCGGACTAGCGGGACCCAAGAGACCCAGTACTTC	CASSSRTSGTQETQYF	-	TRBD2	TRBV5-1	TRBJ2-5
TGTGCCAGCAGCTTCGGACAGGGCTACGAGCAGTACTTC	CASSFGQGYEQYF	-	TRBD1	TRBV7-9	TRBJ2-7
TGTGCCAGCAGCCAAGACCCGGACAGGGGCTACAATGAGCAGTTCTTC	CASSQDPDRGYNEQFF	-	TRBD1	TRBV4-2	TRBJ2-1